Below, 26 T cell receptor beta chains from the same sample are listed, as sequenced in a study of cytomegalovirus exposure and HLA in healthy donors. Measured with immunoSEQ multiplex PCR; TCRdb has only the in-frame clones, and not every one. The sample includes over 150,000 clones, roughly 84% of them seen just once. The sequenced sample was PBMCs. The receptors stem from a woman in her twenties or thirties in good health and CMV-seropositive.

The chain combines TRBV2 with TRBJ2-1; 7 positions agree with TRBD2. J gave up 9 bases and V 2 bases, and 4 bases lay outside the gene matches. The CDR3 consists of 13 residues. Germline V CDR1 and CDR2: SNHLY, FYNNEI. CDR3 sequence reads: CASSETSVGEQFF. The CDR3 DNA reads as TGTGCCAGCAGTGAAACTAGCGTCGGTGAGCAGTTCTTC.

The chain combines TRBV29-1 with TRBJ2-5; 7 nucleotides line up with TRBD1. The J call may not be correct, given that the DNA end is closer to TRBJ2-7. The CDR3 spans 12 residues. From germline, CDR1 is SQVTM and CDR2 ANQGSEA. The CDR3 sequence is CSVYNRGVEQYF. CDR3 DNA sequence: TGCAGCGTCTACAACAGGGGAGTCGAGCAGTACTTC.

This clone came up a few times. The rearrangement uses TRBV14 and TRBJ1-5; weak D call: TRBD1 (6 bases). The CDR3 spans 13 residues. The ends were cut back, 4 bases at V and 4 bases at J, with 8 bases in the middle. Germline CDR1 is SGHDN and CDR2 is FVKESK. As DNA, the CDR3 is TGTGCCAGCAGCCGGACAGCGAATCAGCCCCAGCATTTT. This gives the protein CASSRTANQPQHF.

The CDR3 DNA reads TGTGCCAGCAGTTTATCACCGGGACAGGGCTACGAGCAGTACTTC. It encodes CASSLSPGQGYEQYF. The V gene is TRBV27, the J gene TRBJ2-7, with 9 positions matching TRBD1. The junction had 3 bases not matched to a gene; V was cut back by 0 bases and J by 3 bases. The CDR3 sequence is 15 residues long. CDR1 is MNHEY, CDR2 SMNVEV, per germline (reference sequence).

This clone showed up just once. CDR3 DNA sequence: TGTGCCAGCAGCTACACTAGCGGTAGGAGTGGGGAGCTGTTTTTT. It is translated as CASSYTSGRSGELFF. The V call is TRBV28, the J call TRBJ2-2; 8 bases agree with TRBD2. This CDR3 has 15 amino acids. With 6 bases clipped from V and 8 bases from J, the junction kept 11 bases outside the gene matches. Looked up from germline, CDR1 is MDHEN and CDR2 is SYDVKM.

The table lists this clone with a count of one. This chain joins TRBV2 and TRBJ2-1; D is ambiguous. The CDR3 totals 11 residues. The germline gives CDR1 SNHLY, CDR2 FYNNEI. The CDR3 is CASLGYNEQFF. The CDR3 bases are TGTGCTAGCCTCGGGTACAATGAGCAGTTCTTC.

As DNA, the CDR3 is TGTGCCAGCAGTTACGGATTGGCGGGAGGGCATAATGAGCAGTTCTTC. Amino acids: CASSYGLAGGHNEQFF. The chain links TRBV6-6 to TRBJ2-1, with 9 bases identical to TRBD2. V dropped 2 bases and J dropped 7; count of bases not matched to a gene: 9. The CDR3 covers 16 residues. Germline CDR1 and CDR2: MNHNY and SVGAGI (reference sequence).

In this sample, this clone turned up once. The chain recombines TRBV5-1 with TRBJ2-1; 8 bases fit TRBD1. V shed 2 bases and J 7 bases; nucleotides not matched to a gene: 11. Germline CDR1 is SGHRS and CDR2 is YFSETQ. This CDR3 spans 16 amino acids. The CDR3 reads CASSLRTGTVTNEQFF. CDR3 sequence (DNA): TGCGCCAGCAGCTTACGGACAGGGACAGTGACGAATGAGCAGTTCTTC.

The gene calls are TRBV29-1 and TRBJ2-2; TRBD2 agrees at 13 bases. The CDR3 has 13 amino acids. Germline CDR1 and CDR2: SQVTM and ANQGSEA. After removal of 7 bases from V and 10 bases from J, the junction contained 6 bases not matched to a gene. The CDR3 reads CSGTSGRGAELFF. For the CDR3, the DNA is TGCAGCGGGACTAGCGGGAGAGGGGCGGAGCTGTTTTTT.

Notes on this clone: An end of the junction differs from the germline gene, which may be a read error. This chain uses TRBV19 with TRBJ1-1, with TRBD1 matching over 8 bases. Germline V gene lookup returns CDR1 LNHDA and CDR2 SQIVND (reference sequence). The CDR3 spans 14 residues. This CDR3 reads CASSKDRDGTGAFF. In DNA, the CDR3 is TGTGCCAGTAGTAAGGACAGGGATGGGACTGGAGCTTTCTTT.

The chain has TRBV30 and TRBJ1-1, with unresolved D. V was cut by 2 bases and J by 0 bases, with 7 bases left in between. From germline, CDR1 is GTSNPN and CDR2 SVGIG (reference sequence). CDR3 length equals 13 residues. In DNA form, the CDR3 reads TGTGCCTGGAGTAGAAACATGAACACTGAAGCTTTCTTT. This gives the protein CAWSRNMNTEAFF.

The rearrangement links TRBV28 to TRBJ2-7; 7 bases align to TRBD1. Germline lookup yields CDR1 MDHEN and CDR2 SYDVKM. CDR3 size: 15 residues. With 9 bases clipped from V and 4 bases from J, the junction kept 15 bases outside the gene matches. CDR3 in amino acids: CARGGQDKDIYEQYF. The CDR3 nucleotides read TGTGCCAGAGGGGGCCAGGACAAGGACATTTACGAGCAGTACTTC.

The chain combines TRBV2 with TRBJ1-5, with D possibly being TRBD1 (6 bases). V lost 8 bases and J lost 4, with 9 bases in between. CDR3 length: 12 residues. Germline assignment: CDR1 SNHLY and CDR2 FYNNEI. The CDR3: CASGQSNQPQHF. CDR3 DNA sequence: TGTGCCAGCGGACAGTCAAATCAGCCCCAGCATTTT.

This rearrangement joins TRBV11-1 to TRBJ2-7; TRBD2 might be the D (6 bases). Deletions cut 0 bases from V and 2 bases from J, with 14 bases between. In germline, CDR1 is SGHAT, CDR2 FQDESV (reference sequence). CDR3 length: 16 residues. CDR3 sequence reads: CASSLAAGTGAYEQYF. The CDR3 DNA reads TGTGCCAGCAGCTTAGCGGCCGGGACGGGAGCCTACGAGCAGTACTTC.

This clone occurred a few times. CDR3 loop: CASSTQQGALTF. CDR3 nucleotide sequence: TGTGCCAGCAGTACACAACAGGGGGCGCTCACCTTC. This chain uses TRBV27 with TRBJ1-2; TRBD1 aligns across 9 bases. This CDR3 spans 12 amino acids. V lost 5 bases to trimming and J lost 13 bases; unmatched junction nucleotides: 8. Germline V CDR1 and CDR2: MNHEY, SMNVEV (reference sequence).

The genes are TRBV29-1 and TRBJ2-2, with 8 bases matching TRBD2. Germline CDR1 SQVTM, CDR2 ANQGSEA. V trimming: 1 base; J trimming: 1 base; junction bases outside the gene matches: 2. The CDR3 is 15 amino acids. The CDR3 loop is CSVEGLAGNTGELFF. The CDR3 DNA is TGCAGCGTTGAAGGGCTAGCGGGGAACACCGGGGAGCTGTTTTTT.

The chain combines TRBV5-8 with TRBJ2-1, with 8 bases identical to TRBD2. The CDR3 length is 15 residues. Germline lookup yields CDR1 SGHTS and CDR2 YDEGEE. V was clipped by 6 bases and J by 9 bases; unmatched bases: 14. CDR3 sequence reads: CASIEGLEGYGEQFF. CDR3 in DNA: TGTGCCAGCATCGAGGGACTAGAAGGTTATGGTGAGCAGTTCTTC.

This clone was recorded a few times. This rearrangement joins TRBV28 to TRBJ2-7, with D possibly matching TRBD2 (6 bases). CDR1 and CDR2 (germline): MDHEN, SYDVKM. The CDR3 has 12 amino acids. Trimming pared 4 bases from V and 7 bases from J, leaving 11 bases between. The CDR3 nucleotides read TGTGCCAGCAGTTCCGGGAGTGGGGAGCAGTACTTC. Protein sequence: CASSSGSGEQYF. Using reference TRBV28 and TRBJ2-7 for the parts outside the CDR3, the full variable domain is DVKVTQSSRYLVKRTGEKVFLECVQDMDHENMFWYRQDPGLGLRLIYFSYDVKMKEKGDIPEGYSVSREKKERFSLILESASTNQTSMYLCASSSGSGEQYFGPGTRLTVT.

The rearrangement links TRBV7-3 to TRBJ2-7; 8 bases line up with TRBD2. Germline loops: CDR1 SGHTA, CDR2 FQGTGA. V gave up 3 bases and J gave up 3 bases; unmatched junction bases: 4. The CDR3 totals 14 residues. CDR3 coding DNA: TGTGCCAGCAGCTTGGCGGGAGGCCTCTACGAGCAGTACTTC. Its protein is CASSLAGGLYEQYF. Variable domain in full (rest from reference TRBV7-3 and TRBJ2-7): GAGVSQTPSNKVTEKGKYVELRCDPISGHTALYWYRQSLGQGPEFLIYFQGTGAADDSGLPNDRFFAVRPEGSVSTLKIQRTERGDSAVYLCASSLAGGLYEQYFGPGTRLTVT.

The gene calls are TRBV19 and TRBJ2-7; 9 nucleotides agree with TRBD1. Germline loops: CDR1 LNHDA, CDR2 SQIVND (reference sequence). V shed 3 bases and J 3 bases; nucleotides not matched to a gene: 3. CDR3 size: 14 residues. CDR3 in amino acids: CASSIRDRVYEQYF. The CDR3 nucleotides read TGTGCCAGTAGTATCCGGGACAGGGTCTACGAGCAGTACTTC.

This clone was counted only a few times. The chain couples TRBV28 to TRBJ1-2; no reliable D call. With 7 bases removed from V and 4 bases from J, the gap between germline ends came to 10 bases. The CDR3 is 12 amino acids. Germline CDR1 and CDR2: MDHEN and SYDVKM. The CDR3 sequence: CASTSVGYGYTF. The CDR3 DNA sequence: TGTGCCAGCACTTCCGTCGGCTATGGCTACACCTTC.

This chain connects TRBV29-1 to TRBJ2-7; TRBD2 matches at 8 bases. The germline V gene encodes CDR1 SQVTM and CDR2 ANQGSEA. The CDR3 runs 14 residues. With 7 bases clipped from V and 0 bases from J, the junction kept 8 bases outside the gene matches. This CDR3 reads CSGPLADSSYEQYF. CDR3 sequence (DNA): TGCAGCGGACCACTAGCGGATAGCTCCTACGAGCAGTACTTC.

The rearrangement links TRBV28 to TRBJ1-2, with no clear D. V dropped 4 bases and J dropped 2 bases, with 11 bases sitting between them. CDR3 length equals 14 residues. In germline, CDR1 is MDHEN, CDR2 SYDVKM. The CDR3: CASSSRHENYGYTF. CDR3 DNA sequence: TGTGCCAGCAGTTCCCGACACGAGAACTATGGCTACACCTTC.

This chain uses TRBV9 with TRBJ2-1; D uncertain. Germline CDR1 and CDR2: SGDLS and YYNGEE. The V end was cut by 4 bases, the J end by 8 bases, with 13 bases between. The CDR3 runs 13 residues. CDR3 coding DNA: TGTGCCAGCAGCCGCGAGAGAGAGGATGAGCAGTTCTTC. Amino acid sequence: CASSREREDEQFF. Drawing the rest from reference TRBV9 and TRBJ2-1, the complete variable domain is DSGVTQTPKHLITATGQRVTLRCSPRSGDLSVYWYQQSLDQGLQFLIQYYNGEERAKGNILERFSAQQFPDLHSELNLSSLELGDSALYFCASSREREDEQFFGPGTRLTVL.

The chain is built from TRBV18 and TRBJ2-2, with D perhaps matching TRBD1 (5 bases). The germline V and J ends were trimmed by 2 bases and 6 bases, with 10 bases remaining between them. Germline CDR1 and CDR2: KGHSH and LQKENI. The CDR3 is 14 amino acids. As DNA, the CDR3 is TGTGCCAGCTCACCATCCGAAGGGGCCGGGGAGCTGTTTTTT. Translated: CASSPSEGAGELFF.

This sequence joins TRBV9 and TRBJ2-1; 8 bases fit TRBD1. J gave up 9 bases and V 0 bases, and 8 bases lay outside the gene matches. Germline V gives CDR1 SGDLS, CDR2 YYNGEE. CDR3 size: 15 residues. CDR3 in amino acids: CASSVGDRGWGEQFF. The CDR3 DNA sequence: TGTGCCAGCAGCGTAGGCGACAGGGGTTGGGGTGAGCAGTTCTTC.